The 17 T cell receptor beta chains in this list originate from one sample, sequenced in a study of cytomegalovirus exposure and HLA in healthy donors. Use of 60 Vbeta and 13 Jbeta primers characterized the PCR. Libraries were prepared by immunoSEQ multiplex PCR; TCRdb keeps only in-frame clonotypes and omits some of them. The sample shows roughly 200,000 clones, roughly a tenth of them seen only once. The sequencing sample was made of PBMCs. These receptor sequences come from a woman in her 30s in good health and CMV-seropositive.

This clone showed up just a few times. The gene calls are TRBV5-6 and TRBJ1-2; possibly TRBD1 for D (5 bases). The ends were cut back, 1 base at V and 3 bases at J, with 13 bases in the middle. The CDR3 has 15 residues. Germline-derived CDR1 and CDR2 are SGHDT and YYEEEE. The CDR3 loop is CASSLIGGRDYGYTF. Here the CDR3 DNA reads TGTGCCAGCAGCTTGATCGGGGGTCGGGACTATGGCTACACCTTC.

This clone was recorded a few times. The chain recombines TRBV29-1 with TRBJ1-2; TRBD1 matches at 9 bases. The CDR3 has 14 amino acids. The V and J ends lost 4 bases and 2 bases, in that order; junction bases with no gene match: 5. Germline assignment: CDR1 SQVTM and CDR2 ANQGSEA. The CDR3 spells CSVGSGQGNYGYTF. DNA of the CDR3: TGCAGCGTTGGGTCGGGACAGGGAAACTATGGCTACACCTTC.

This clone was detected a few times. V usage is TRBV6-5 and J usage is TRBJ1-6; D is perhaps TRBD1 (6 bases). This CDR3 has 16 amino acids. The germline gives CDR1 MNHEY, CDR2 SVGAGI. The V and J ends lost 0 bases and 7 bases respectively, with 13 bases between them. This CDR3 is CASSYSTQGRNSPLHF. DNA for the CDR3: TGTGCCAGCAGTTACTCTACCCAGGGGCGGAATTCACCCCTCCACTTT.

The rearrangement links TRBV7-9 to TRBJ2-7; 7 bases map to TRBD2. The germline V gene has CDR1 SEHNR and CDR2 FQNEAQ (reference sequence). The length of the CDR3 is 12 residues. Trimming took 4 bases from V and 5 from J; bases not matched to a gene: 2. The CDR3 DNA reads as TGTGCCAGCAGCTCTGGGAGGGACGAGCAGTACTTC. Protein sequence: CASSSGRDEQYF.

The chain combines TRBV7-8 with TRBJ2-5; 9 nucleotides agree with TRBD2. J was trimmed by 3 bases and V by 5 bases; bases with no gene match: 7. Per the germline V gene, CDR1 is SGHVS and CDR2 is FQNEAQ. This CDR3 region has 15 residues. The CDR3 here is CASSHMIAGEETQYF. Written as DNA, the CDR3 is TGTGCCAGCAGCCATATGATAGCGGGAGAAGAGACCCAGTACTTC. Based on the CDR3 plus reference TRBV7-8 and TRBJ2-5, the full variable domain is GAGVSQSPRYKVAKRGQDVALRCDPISGHVSLFWYQQALGQGPEFLTYFQNEAQLDKSGLPSDRFFAERPEGSVSTLKIQRTQQEDSAVYLCASSHMIAGEETQYFGPGTRLLVL.

The rearrangement links TRBV6-1 to TRBJ2-7, with a possible D match to TRBD1 (6 bases). This CDR3 is built from 14 residues. Germline CDR1 is MNHNS and CDR2 is SASEGT. Deletions cut 4 bases from V and 2 bases from J, with 12 bases between. CDR3 in amino acids: CASSGAGAAYEQYF. The CDR3 DNA reads TGTGCCAGCAGTGGGGCAGGGGCAGCCTACGAGCAGTACTTC.

The V and J genes are TRBV29-1 and TRBJ2-7; possible D gene TRBD1, 6 bases. Trimming shortened V by 0 bases and J by 3 bases, and 15 bases separated the two germline ends. The CDR3 has 15 amino acids. CDR1 and CDR2 from the germline V gene are SQVTM and ANQGSEA. The CDR3 DNA is TGCAGCGTTGAAGAGGGAACAGGGACGGGCTACGAGCAGTACTTC. Protein sequence: CSVEEGTGTGYEQYF.

This clone turned up a few times. The rearrangement uses TRBV7-3 and TRBJ2-2; D is ambiguous. The V end lost 4 bases, the J end lost 8 bases, and 11 bases lay between the germline ends. Germline CDR1 SGHTA, CDR2 FQGTGA. The CDR3 runs 13 residues. DNA of the CDR3: TGTGCCAGCAGCTCTGGGCCGGCGGGGGAGCTGTTTTTT. Translation: CASSSGPAGELFF.

This clone turned up a few times. The genes are TRBV5-1 and TRBJ1-4, with a tentative D call TRBD1 (5 bases). V lost 1 base, J lost 3 bases, and 7 bases lay in between. From germline, CDR1 is SGHRS and CDR2 YFSETQ. CDR3 length: 14 residues. The CDR3 sequence is CASSLTRANEKLFF. The DNA of the CDR3 is TGCGCCAGCAGCTTGACCAGGGCTAATGAAAAACTGTTTTTT.

Comments on this clone: One end of the junction varies from germline; a read error may be responsible. This sequence joins TRBV28 and TRBJ1-2; no definite D call. The length of the CDR3 is 14 residues. CDR1 and CDR2 (germline): MDHEN, SYDVKM. As DNA, the CDR3 is TGTGCCAGCAGTTTAGGCCGACGGAACTATGGCTACCCCTTC. It is translated as CASSLGRRNYGYPF.

The J gene is TRBJ2-2, the V gene TRBV30; D may be TRBD1 (8 bases). Per germline, CDR1 GTSNPN and CDR2 SVGIG (reference sequence). V was cut by 3 bases and J by 6 bases, with 17 bases left in between. The CDR3 runs to 15 residues. CDR3 protein: CAWSNWTGRAGELFF. Here the CDR3 DNA reads TGTGCCTGGAGCAACTGGACAGGGAGGGCCGGGGAGCTGTTTTTT.

This clone was recorded many times. The chain recombines TRBV5-1 with TRBJ2-1; 12 nucleotides match TRBD2. This CDR3 comprises 17 residues. After removal of 4 bases from V and 0 bases from J, the junction contained 5 bases not matched to a gene. The germline CDR1 and CDR2 sequences are SGHRS and YFSETQ. CDR3 bases: TGCGCCAGCAGCCCGGGACTAGCGGGTACCTCCTACAATGAGCAGTTCTTC. It encodes CASSPGLAGTSYNEQFF.

This clone was found a few times. This chain connects TRBV6-5 to TRBJ1-2; D remains unclear. This CDR3 is 13 amino acids long. The germline V gene has CDR1 MNHEY and CDR2 SVGAGI. Trimming removed 5 bases at V and 5 bases at J, with 12 bases between. CDR3 amino acids: CASSPGRRYGYTF. The CDR3 DNA reads as TGTGCCAGCAGTCCGGGGAGGAGGTATGGCTACACCTTC.

The chain links TRBV6-1 to TRBJ2-1, with D possibly TRBD2 on 5 matching bases. Germline V gene lookup returns CDR1 MNHNS and CDR2 SASEGT. Trimming took off 2 bases at V and 0 bases at J, with 11 bases between the two ends. The CDR3 length is 16 residues. CDR3 in amino acids: CASSESGTGSYNEQFF. As DNA, the CDR3 is TGTGCCAGCAGTGAAAGCGGTACTGGCTCCTACAATGAGCAGTTCTTC.

The chain has TRBV5-1 and TRBJ1-5, with D unclear. This CDR3 contains 13 residues. Trimming took off 0 bases at V and 4 bases at J, with 5 bases between the two ends. Germline loops: CDR1 SGHRS, CDR2 YFSETQ. The CDR3 reads CASSLGSNQPQHF. Written as DNA, the CDR3 is TGCGCCAGCAGCTTGGGTAGTAATCAGCCCCAGCATTTT.

This clone was picked up a small number of times. The CDR3 reads CASSWAGGGYTF. Here the CDR3 DNA reads TGTGCCAGCAGCTGGGCAGGGGGCGGCTACACCTTC. The chain recombines TRBV7-2 with TRBJ1-2, with 8 bases aligning to TRBD1. This CDR3 has 12 amino acids. V trimming: 4 bases; J trimming: 8 bases; junction bases outside the gene matches: 3. Germline V gene sequence: CDR1 SGHTA, CDR2 FQGNSA.

In its sample, this clone was seen a few times. The J gene is TRBJ2-3, the V gene TRBV29-1; D is perhaps TRBD1 (6 bases). Trimming took off 5 bases at V and 0 bases at J, with 12 bases between the two ends. This CDR3 has 14 residues. Germline V gene lookup returns CDR1 SQVTM and CDR2 ANQGSEA. CDR3 sequence reads: CSVLDSSSTDTQYF. In DNA, the CDR3 is TGCAGCGTTCTGGACAGCTCTAGCACAGATACGCAGTATTTT.